This paragraph covers one TCR beta chain sequence. This sample stems from a study of blood T cell repertoires in COVID-19. CDR3 size: 16 residues. V was clipped by 1 base and J by 2 bases; unmatched bases: 4. The germline gives CDR1 MNHEY, CDR2 SVGEGT. Original processing notes: Amplifying reference gene primers gave estimates of nucleated cell counts. The data were produced by immunoSEQ multiplex PCR, yet TCRdb's version contains in-frame clones alone and is incomplete. V, J and clone size reflect that table, while D and trimming were determined from the DNA. The top ten clones hold 0.95% to 1.5% of a sample with 160,000 or so clones, roughly 87% of them seen once.

The chain couples TRBV6-2 or TRBV6-3 to TRBJ2-1; 8 nucleotides line up with TRBD2. This receptor was taken from a human donor with acute COVID-19. The donor label of this sample is uncertain. The material sequenced was PBMCs or T cells enriched from blood (not recorded which). The CDR3 is CASSYWAGGPYNEQFF. In nucleotides, the CDR3 is TGTGCCAGCAGTTACTGGGCGGGGGGTCCCTACAATGAGCAGTTCTTC.